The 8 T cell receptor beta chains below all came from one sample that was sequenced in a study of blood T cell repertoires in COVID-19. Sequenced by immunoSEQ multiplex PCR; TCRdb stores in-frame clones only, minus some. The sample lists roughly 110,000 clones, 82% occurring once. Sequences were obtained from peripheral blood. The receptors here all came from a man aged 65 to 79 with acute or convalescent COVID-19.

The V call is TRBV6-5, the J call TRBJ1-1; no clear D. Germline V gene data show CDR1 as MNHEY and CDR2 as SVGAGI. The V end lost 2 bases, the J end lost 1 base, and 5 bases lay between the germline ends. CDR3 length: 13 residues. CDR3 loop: CASSYGENTEAFF. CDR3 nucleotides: TGTGCCAGCAGTTACGGAGAGAACACTGAAGCTTTCTTT.

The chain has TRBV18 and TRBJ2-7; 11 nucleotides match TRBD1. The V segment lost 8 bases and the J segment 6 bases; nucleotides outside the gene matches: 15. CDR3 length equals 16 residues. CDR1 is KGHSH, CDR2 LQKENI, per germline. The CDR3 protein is CASTTHSPGTGGEQYF. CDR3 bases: TGTGCCAGCACGACACACTCCCCCGGGACAGGGGGCGAGCAGTACTTC.

DNA of the CDR3: TGTGCCATCAGCAGACTAGGAGACACAGATACGCAGTATTTT. Translating it yields CAISRLGDTDTQYF. J is TRBJ2-3 and V is TRBV10-3; tentatively, D is TRBD2 (6 bases). This CDR3 is built from 14 residues. V was clipped by 6 bases and J by 2 bases, with 12 bases between them. Germline V gene sequence: CDR1 ENHRY, CDR2 SYGVKD.

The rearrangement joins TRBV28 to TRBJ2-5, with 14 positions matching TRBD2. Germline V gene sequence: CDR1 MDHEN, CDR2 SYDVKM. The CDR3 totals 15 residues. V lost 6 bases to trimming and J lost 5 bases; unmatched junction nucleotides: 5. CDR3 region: CASSRGLAGGETQYF. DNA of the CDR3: TGTGCCAGCAGCCGAGGACTAGCGGGGGGTGAGACCCAGTACTTC.

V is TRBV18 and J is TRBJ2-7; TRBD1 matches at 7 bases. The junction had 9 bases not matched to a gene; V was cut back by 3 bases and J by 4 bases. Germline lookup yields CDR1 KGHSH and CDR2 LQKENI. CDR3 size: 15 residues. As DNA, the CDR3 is TGTGCCAGCTCACCCGGGGCAGGGGGTGGATACGAGCAGTACTTC. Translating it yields CASSPGAGGGYEQYF.

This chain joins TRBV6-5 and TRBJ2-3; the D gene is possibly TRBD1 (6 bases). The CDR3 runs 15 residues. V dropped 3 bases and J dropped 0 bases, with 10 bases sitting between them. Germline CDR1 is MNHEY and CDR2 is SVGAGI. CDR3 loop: CASSYQGPSTDTQYF. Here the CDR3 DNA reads TGTGCCAGCAGTTATCAGGGGCCTAGCACAGATACGCAGTATTTT.

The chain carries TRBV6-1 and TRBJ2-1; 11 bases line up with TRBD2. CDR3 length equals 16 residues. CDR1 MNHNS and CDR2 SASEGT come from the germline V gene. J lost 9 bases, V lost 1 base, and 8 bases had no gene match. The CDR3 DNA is TGTGCCAGCAGTGAAGGACTAGCGGGAAGGGGGAGTGAGCAGTTCTTC. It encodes CASSEGLAGRGSEQFF.

The CDR3 sequence is CASSPLVTYEQYF. In DNA, the CDR3 is TGTGCCAGCTCACCTCTAGTTACTTACGAGCAGTACTTC. The chain combines TRBV18 with TRBJ2-7; D is unclear. There are 13 residues in the CDR3. Trimming cost V 3 bases and J 4 bases, with 10 bases left between them. From germline, CDR1 is KGHSH and CDR2 LQKENI.